The 14 T cell receptor beta chains in this list originate from one sample, sequenced in a study of T cells in Graves' hyperthyroidism and ophthalmopathy. Amplification of TCR beta CDR3 regions used RNA as the template. Initially, a first-round RT-PCR of the TCR CDR3 employed the HTBI primer set. TCRdb independently ran MiXCR on the multiplex PCR reads; one entry per CDR3 protein. The data show about 400,000 distinct CDR3 sequences, approximately 25% seen once. The sample taken for sequencing was blood. The receptors were gathered from a man aged 45 to 65 with Graves' hyperthyroidism.

This clonotype was seen only once. The chain links TRBV15 to TRBJ2-3; tentative D call: TRBD1 (6 bases). CDR1 LNHNV and CDR2 YYDKDF come from the germline V gene (reference sequence). This CDR3 spans 16 amino acids. V lost 0 bases and J 1 base, leaving 11 bases between the germline ends. The CDR3 is CATSRDRAGGTDTQYF. The DNA of the CDR3 is TGTGCCACCAGCAGAGATAGGGCAGGGGGCACAGATACGCAGTATTTT. Looking up the rest from reference TRBV15 and TRBJ2-3 gives the full variable domain: DAMVIQNPRYQVTQFGKPVTLSCSQTLNHNVMYWYQQKSSQAPKLLFHYYDKDFNNEADTPDNFQSRRPNTSFCFLDIRSPGLGDTAMYLCATSRDRAGGTDTQYFGPGTRLTVL.

This clonotype was seen ten or more times. This chain joins TRBV3-1 and TRBJ2-1; D unclear. Trimming took off 3 bases at V and 0 bases at J, with 9 bases between the two ends. The length of the CDR3 is 15 residues. Germline CDR1 is LGHDT and CDR2 is YNNKEL (reference sequence). For the CDR3, the DNA is TGTGCCAGCAGCCACAGACTCAGCTCCTACAATGAGCAGTTCTTC. Translation gives CASSHRLSSYNEQFF.

This clonotype was recorded many times. The chain employs TRBV27 and TRBJ2-1; tentatively, D is TRBD1 or TRBD2 (5 bases each). Trimming stripped 3 bases from V and 9 bases from J, with 12 bases between. This CDR3 has 13 amino acids. The germline V gene encodes CDR1 MNHEY and CDR2 SMNVEV (reference sequence). The CDR3 nucleotides are TGTGCCAGCAGTTTGGACTGGGGCCCTGAGCAGTTCTTC. This translates into CASSLDWGPEQFF.

This clonotype was found a few times. This sequence joins TRBV15 and TRBJ1-1; a possible D gene is TRBD1 (6 bases). This CDR3 region has 12 residues. In germline, CDR1 is LNHNV, CDR2 YYDKDF (reference sequence). Trimming cost V 9 bases and J 1 base, with 9 bases left between them. The CDR3 region has the DNA TGTGCCACAGGACAGACGAACACTGAAGCTTTCTTT. Translated: CATGQTNTEAFF.

This clonotype has ten or more counts. The chain links TRBV29-1 to TRBJ2-1; 12 bases are a match to TRBD2. V gave up 7 bases and J gave up 7 bases; unmatched junction bases: 8. Germline CDR1 SQVTM, CDR2 ANQGSEA. The CDR3 is 14 amino acids. The CDR3 region has the DNA TGCAGCGCTCCTCACACTAGCGGGAGGAATGAGCAGTTCTTC. This translates into CSAPHTSGRNEQFF.

V and J are TRBV7-2 and TRBJ1-4; tentative D call: TRBD1 (6 bases). Germline CDR1 SGHTA, CDR2 FQGNSA. With 6 bases removed from V and 5 bases from J, the gap between germline ends came to 16 bases. The CDR3 is 15 residues long. The CDR3 sequence is CASSSQGLTNEKLFF. CDR3 DNA sequence: TGTGCCAGCAGTTCCCAGGGGCTAACCAATGAAAAACTGTTTTTT.

This clonotype showed up many times. The rearrangement uses TRBV28 and TRBJ1-1, with TRBD1 identical over 7 bases. The trim removed 5 bases at V and 6 bases at J, leaving 9 bases unmatched. The CDR3 covers 14 residues. Germline CDR1 is MDHEN and CDR2 is SYDVKM. The CDR3, as DNA: TGTGCCAGCAGTCGCCCCCCAGGGGGATCTGAAGCTTTCTTT. Its protein product is CASSRPPGGSEAFF.

The table lists this clonotype with many counts. This chain joins TRBV28 and TRBJ2-7; weak D call: TRBD2 (7 bases). The CDR3 length is 18 residues. Trimming pared 5 bases from V and 4 bases from J, leaving 27 bases between. Germline V gene data show CDR1 as MDHEN and CDR2 as SYDVKM. CDR3 DNA sequence: TGTGCCAGCAGTGCGGGGGTAAGGACAGCAAGGTGGAAGTACGAGCAGTACTTC. Translation gives CASSAGVRTARWKYEQYF.

This clonotype has more than one count but fewer than ten. The rearrangement links TRBV13 to TRBJ2-1; 7 bases are a match to TRBD2. This CDR3 region has 14 residues. Germline V gene sequence: CDR1 PRHDT, CDR2 FYEKMQ (reference sequence). V trimming: 2 bases; J trimming: 6 bases; junction bases outside the gene matches: 4. The CDR3 nucleotides read TGTGCCAGCAGCTTAAACGGGAGGTTCAATGAGCAGTTCTTC. Protein sequence: CASSLNGRFNEQFF.

This clonotype turned up a few times. The chain recombines TRBV5-5 with TRBJ1-1; TRBD1 aligns across 8 bases. This CDR3 is built from 17 residues. Germline V gene lookup returns CDR1 SGHKS and CDR2 YYEKEE (reference sequence). J lost 8 bases, V lost 0 bases, and 15 bases had no gene match. The CDR3 nucleotides are TGTGCCAGCAGCTTGGTACGGCAGGGGGCCCGCATCAGGGAAGCTTTCTTT. Amino acid sequence: CASSLVRQGARIREAFF.

This clonotype was seen more than once but under ten times. The gene calls are TRBV24-1 and TRBJ2-3; D is possibly TRBD2 (6 bases). Germline V gene lookup returns CDR1 KGHDR and CDR2 SFDVKD. Trimming took off 4 bases at V and 6 bases at J, with 10 bases between the two ends. The CDR3 is 13 amino acids. The CDR3 sequence: CATSEIRGDTQYF. In nucleotides, the CDR3 is TGTGCCACCAGTGAGATTCGGGGGGATACGCAGTATTTT.

In its sample, this clonotype was seen many times. The V call is TRBV13, the J call TRBJ2-7; 8 positions agree with TRBD2. The CDR3 sequence is 15 residues long. Looked up from germline, CDR1 is PRHDT and CDR2 is FYEKMQ (reference sequence). V shed 1 base, J shed 2 bases, and the junction held 4 bases outside the gene matches. DNA of the CDR3: TGTGCCAGCAGCTTAGAGGGTAGCGGGGCCTACGAGCAGTACTTC. Translation gives CASSLEGSGAYEQYF. Variable domain in full (rest from reference TRBV13 and TRBJ2-7): AAGVIQSPRHLIKEKRETATLKCYPIPRHDTVYWYQQGPGQDPQFLISFYEKMQSDKGSIPDRFSAQQFSDYHSELNMSSLELGDSALYFCASSLEGSGAYEQYFGPGTRLTVT.

V gene TRBV29-1 combines with J gene TRBJ2-7; the D gene is possibly TRBD1 (6 bases). Germline lookup yields CDR1 SQVTM and CDR2 ANQGSEA. The CDR3 is 13 amino acids. Trimming left V 6 bases short and J 2 bases short, with 14 bases between. CDR3 residues: CSVIPDSTYEQYF. The CDR3, as DNA: TGCAGCGTCATACCGGACAGCACCTACGAGCAGTACTTC.

The chain couples TRBV10-1 to TRBJ2-1; D possibly corresponds to TRBD2 (5 bases). CDR1 WNHNN and CDR2 SYGVQD come from the germline V gene (reference sequence). Trimming removed 0 bases from V and 9 bases from J, with 9 bases in between. The CDR3 is made up of 13 amino acids. The CDR3 DNA sequence: TGCGCCAGCAGTGAGTCTGACCGGGGTGAGCAGTTCTTC. Amino acids: CASSESDRGEQFF.